A selection of T cell receptor beta chains follows, all from one sample in a study of cytomegalovirus exposure and HLA in healthy donors. The table came from immunoSEQ multiplex PCR; TCRdb's copy has only in-frame clones and leaves some out. The table has more than 110,000 clones, about 78% seen once. The sequenced sample was PBMCs. The receptor set was obtained from a male donor in good health and CMV-seronegative. CDR3s include the opening cysteine and the closing phenylalanine or tryptophan. A D gene is named only where the DNA matches it firmly. Not every row has a clone size; where given, it reads once, few, many or a size class.

V: TRBV10-3; J: TRBJ1-1; D: .; size: .; CDR3: CAISDGTRNTEAFF
V: TRBV7-9; J: TRBJ2-2; D: TRBD1; size: .; CDR3: CASSPPGQENTGELFF
V: TRBV30; J: TRBJ2-2; D: .; size: .; CDR3: CAWGTGSGSGELFF
V: TRBV15; J: TRBJ1-4; D: .; size: .; CDR3: CATSRDRGLGEKLFF
V: TRBV15; J: TRBJ1-5; D: .; size: .; CDR3: CATSRDRGSNQPQHF
V: TRBV5-4; J: .; D: .; size: .; CDR3: CATSVGDNSYEQYF
V: TRBV6-1; J: TRBJ2-5; D: TRBD2; size: .; CDR3: CASSEGGSGRGGETQYF
V: TRBV29-1; J: TRBJ2-5; D: .; size: few; CDR3: CSVEVSSETQYF
V: TRBV11-2; J: TRBJ1-4; D: TRBD1; size: few; CDR3: CASSLTNRGINEKLFF
V: TRBV4-2; J: TRBJ2-7; D: .; size: once; CDR3: CASSHPGDEQYF
V: TRBV7-3; J: TRBJ1-2; D: .; size: once; CDR3: CASSLGALPNYGYTF
V: TRBV2; J: TRBJ1-1; D: .; size: .; CDR3: CASSDVARLNTEAFF
V: TRBV2; J: TRBJ2-1; D: .; size: .; CDR3: CASASFSYNEQFF
V: TRBV11-2; J: TRBJ1-2; D: .; size: .; CDR3: CASSRGVFYGYTF
V: TRBV21-1; J: TRBJ2-1; D: .; size: .; CDR3: CASRIQGATYNEQFF
V: TRBV27; J: TRBJ1-1; D: .; size: .; CDR3: CASSPSGLGAEAFF
V: TRBV11-2; J: TRBJ1-5; D: .; size: .; CDR3: CASSLGQGIYNQPQHF
V: TRBV27; J: TRBJ1-4; D: TRBD1; size: .; CDR3: CASSQRQGQEKLFF
V: TRBV7-2; J: TRBJ2-5; D: .; size: few; CDR3: CASSLFAGTDYQETQYF
V: TRBV6-1; J: TRBJ2-5; D: TRBD1; size: .; CDR3: CASSALTGGGETQYF
V: TRBV9; J: TRBJ2-7; D: TRBD2; size: .; CDR3: CASSAYGSGSNHEQYF
V: TRBV4-1; J: TRBJ2-3; D: TRBD2; size: .; CDR3: CASSQTSGRPTDTQYF
V: TRBV4-3; J: TRBJ2-1; D: TRBD1; size: .; CDR3: CASSQKIRQGASEQFF
V: TRBV30; J: TRBJ2-5; D: .; size: .; CDR3: CAWIAEGETQYF
V: TRBV2; J: TRBJ2-2; D: TRBD2; size: .; CDR3: CASRLSGLAGIGAGELFF
V: TRBV6-6; J: TRBJ2-5; D: TRBD2; size: .; CDR3: CASSPLAGYGETQYF
V: TRBV9; J: TRBJ2-2; D: TRBD1; size: few; CDR3: CASSATGGAAGELFF
V: TRBV2; J: TRBJ2-3; D: .; size: few; CDR3: CASSGVLLAGDTQYF
V: TRBV5-1; J: TRBJ2-7; D: TRBD1; size: .; CDR3: CASSLQGGQGVGEQYF
V: TRBV7-8; J: TRBJ1-1; D: .; size: .; CDR3: CASSVGTGNTEAFF
V: TRBV18; J: TRBJ2-1; D: TRBD1; size: few; CDR3: CASSPRGVDRGQRDEQFF
V: TRBV5-1; J: TRBJ1-3; D: TRBD1; size: few; CDR3: CASSLEGQAGNTIYF
V: TRBV4-2; J: TRBJ2-7; D: .; size: .; CDR3: CASSQSFLEGTEQYF
V: TRBV18; J: TRBJ2-5; D: TRBD2; size: once; CDR3: CASSPPLGASGIQETQYF
V: TRBV5-1; J: TRBJ1-1; D: .; size: few; CDR3: CASRLRGGTEAFF
V: TRBV7-3; J: TRBJ1-4; D: .; size: .; CDR3: CASSNSGTASGEKLFF
V: TRBV30; J: TRBJ2-7; D: .; size: .; CDR3: CAWSDSTYEQYF
V: TRBV2; J: TRBJ1-5; D: .; size: .; CDR3: CASSERRILAQPQHF
V: TRBV27; J: TRBJ1-1; D: .; size: .; CDR3: CASSFGVTTEAFF
V: TRBV27; J: TRBJ2-3; D: TRBD1; size: .; CDR3: CAIKDRPVTDTQYF
V: TRBV5-1; J: TRBJ2-7; D: TRBD2; size: .; CDR3: CASSRTSGSYEQYF
V: TRBV30; J: TRBJ2-6; D: TRBD1; size: .; CDR3: CAWSGPGQGVYSGANVLTF